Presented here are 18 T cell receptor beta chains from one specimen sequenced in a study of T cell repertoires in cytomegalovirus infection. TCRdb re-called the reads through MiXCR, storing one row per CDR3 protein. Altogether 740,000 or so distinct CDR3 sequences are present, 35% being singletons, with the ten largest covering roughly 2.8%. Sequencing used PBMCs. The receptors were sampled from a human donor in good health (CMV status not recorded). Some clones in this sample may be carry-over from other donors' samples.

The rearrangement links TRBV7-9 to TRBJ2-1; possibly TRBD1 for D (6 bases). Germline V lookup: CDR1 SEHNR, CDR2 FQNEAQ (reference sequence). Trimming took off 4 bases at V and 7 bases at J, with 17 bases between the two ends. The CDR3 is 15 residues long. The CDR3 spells CASSSHRVLANEQFF. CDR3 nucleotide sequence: TGTGCCAGCAGCTCCCACAGGGTCCTCGCGAATGAGCAGTTCTTC.

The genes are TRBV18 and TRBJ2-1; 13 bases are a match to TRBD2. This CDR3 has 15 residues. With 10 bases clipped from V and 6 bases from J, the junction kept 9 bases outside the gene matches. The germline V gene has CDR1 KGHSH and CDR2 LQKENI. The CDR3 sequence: CATWTSGSRGNEQFF. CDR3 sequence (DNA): TGTGCCACCTGGACTAGCGGGAGTAGAGGCAATGAGCAGTTCTTC.

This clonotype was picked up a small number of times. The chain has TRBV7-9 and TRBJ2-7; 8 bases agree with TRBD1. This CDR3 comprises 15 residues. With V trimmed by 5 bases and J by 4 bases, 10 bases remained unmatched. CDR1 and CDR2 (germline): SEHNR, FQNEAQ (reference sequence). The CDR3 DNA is TGTGCCAGCAGCGGACCGGACAGGGATCGGTACGAGCAGTACTTC. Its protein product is CASSGPDRDRYEQYF.

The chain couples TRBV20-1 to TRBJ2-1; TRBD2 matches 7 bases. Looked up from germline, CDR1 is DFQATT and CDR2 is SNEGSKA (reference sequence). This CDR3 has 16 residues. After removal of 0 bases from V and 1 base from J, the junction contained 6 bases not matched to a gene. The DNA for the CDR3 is TGCAGTGCTAGAGATTGGGCTAGCGGTTCCTACAATGAGCAGTTCTTC. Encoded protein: CSARDWASGSYNEQFF.

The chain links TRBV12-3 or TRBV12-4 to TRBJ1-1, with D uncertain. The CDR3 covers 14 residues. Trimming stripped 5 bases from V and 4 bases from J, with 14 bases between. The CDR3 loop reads CASSPQRMSTEAFF. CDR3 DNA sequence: TGTGCCAGCAGTCCGCAGAGAATGAGCACTGAAGCTTTCTTT.

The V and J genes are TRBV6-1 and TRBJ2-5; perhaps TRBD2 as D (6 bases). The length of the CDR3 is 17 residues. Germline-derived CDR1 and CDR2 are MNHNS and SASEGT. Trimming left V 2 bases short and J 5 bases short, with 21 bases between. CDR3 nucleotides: TGTGCCAGCAGTGAAAAGATAGGGCGGGACTTTCGGGAGACCCAGTACTTC. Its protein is CASSEKIGRDFRETQYF.

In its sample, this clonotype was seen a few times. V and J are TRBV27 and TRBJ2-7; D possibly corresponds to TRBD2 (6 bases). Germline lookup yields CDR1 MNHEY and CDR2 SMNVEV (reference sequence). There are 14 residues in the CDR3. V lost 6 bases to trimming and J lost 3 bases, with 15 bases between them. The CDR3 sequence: CASSRLVPHYEQYF. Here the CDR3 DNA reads TGTGCCAGCAGCCGACTAGTTCCCCACTACGAGCAGTACTTC.

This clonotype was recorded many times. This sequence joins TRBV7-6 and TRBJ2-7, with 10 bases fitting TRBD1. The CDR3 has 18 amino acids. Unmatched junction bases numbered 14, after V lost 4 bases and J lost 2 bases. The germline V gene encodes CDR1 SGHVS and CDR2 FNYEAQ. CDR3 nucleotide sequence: TGTGCCAGCAGCTCCTCCGGGACAGGGGTGACGGGAACCTACGAGCAGTACTTC. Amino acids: CASSSSGTGVTGTYEQYF.

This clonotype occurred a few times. The CDR3 DNA reads as TGTGCCAGCAGTAAGGGACAGGGGAAGGATGGGGCCAACGTCCTGACTTTC. It specifies CASSKGQGKDGANVLTF. The chain has TRBV28 and TRBJ2-6; 10 positions match TRBD1. The CDR3 has 17 residues. Trimming removed 5 bases from V and 3 bases from J; junction bases left unmatched: 7. Germline values: CDR1 MDHEN, CDR2 SYDVKM.

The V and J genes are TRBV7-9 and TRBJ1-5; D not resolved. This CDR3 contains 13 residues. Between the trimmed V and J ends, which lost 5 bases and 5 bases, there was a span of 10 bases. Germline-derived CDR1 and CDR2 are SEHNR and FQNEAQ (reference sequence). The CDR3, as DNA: TGTGCCAGCAGCCGAGGGTCGTATCAGCCCCAGCATTTT. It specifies CASSRGSYQPQHF.

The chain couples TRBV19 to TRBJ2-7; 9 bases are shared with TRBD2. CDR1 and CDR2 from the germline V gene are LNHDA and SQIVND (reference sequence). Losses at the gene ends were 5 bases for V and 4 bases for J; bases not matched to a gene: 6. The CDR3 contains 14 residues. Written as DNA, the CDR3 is TGTGCCAGTAGTGGGCTAGCGGGACCGTACGAGCAGTACTTC. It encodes CASSGLAGPYEQYF.

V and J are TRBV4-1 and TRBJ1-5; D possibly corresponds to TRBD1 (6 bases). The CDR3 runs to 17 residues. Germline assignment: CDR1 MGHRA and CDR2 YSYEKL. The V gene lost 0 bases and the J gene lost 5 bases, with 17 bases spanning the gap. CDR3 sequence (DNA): TGCGCCAGCAGCCAAGATCCCTCCGGGACACAATATCAGCCCCAGCATTTT. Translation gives CASSQDPSGTQYQPQHF.

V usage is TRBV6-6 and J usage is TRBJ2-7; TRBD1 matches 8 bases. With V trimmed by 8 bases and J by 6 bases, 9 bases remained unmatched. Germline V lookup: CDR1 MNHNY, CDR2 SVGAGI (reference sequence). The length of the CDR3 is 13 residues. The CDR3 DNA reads TGTGCCAGCGGGAAAGGACAGGGAGGCGAGCAGTACTTC. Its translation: CASGKGQGGEQYF.

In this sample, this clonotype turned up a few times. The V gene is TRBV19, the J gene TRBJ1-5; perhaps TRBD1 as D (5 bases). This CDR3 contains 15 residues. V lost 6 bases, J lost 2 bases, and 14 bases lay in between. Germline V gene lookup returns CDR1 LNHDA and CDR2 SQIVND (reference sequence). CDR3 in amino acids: CASRERQNRNQPQHF. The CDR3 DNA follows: TGTGCCAGTAGAGAACGACAGAACCGCAATCAGCCCCAGCATTTT.

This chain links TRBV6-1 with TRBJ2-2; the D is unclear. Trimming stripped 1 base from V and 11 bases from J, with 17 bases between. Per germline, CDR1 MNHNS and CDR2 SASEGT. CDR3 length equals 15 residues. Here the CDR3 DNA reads TGTGCCAGCAGTGAAGTCCCCATAGATCTGCGAGAGCTGTTTTTT. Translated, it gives CASSEVPIDLRELFF.

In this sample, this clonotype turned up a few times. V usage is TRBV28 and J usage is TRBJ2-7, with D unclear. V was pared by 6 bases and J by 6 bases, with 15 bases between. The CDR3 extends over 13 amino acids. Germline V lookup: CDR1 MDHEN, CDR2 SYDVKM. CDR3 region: CASSRVLGREQYF. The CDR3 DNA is TGTGCCAGCAGCCGGGTTCTTGGCCGCGAGCAGTACTTC.

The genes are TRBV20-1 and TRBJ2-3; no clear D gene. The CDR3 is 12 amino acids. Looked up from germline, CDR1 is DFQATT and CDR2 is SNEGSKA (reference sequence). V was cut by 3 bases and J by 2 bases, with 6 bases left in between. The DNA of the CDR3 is TGCAGTGCTAGGCCCCTCACAGATACGCAGTATTTT. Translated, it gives CSARPLTDTQYF.

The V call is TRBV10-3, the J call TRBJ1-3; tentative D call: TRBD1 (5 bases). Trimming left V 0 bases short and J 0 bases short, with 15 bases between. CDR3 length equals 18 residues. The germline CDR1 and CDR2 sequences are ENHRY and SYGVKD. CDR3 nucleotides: TGTGCCATCAGTGAGTCGGGGGGTACCCACCTCTCTGGAAACACCATATATTTT. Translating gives CAISESGGTHLSGNTIYF.